The TCR beta chain described here comes from a study of T cells in Graves' hyperthyroidism and ophthalmopathy (dated by TCRdb to between 2017 and 2020). Study-level background: Peripheral blood was collected at initial diagnosis, before any treatment. To identify distinguishing TCR V-J signatures, a discovery cohort of around 100 patients was used, comprising approximately 40 with Graves' ophthalmopathy and under 60 with stable Graves' hyperthyroidism. Whether ophthalmopathy could be predicted prospectively was tested in an independent validation cohort made up of roughly 20 hyperthyroidism patients plus 17 patients who later progressed to ophthalmopathy. The 75 to 100 discovery patients were randomly split 7:3 into training and test sets. In about 6 Graves' hyperthyroidism patients, the study also compared T-cell repertoires from thyroid tissue with T-cell repertoires from blood. Once sampling was done, hyperthyroidism patients were given methimazole at a starting dose of 30 mg daily, whereas ophthalmopathy patients were given high-dose intravenous methylprednisolone. TCR Vbeta CDR3 sequencing of fewer than 150 peripheral blood samples (over 40 ophthalmopathy, 75 or so hyperthyroidism and roughly 17 progressor patients) is reported in the paper. What the research found in general, with its limitations: Most expanded thyroid clonotypes (frequency above 0.001) were also detected in blood, suggesting blood repertoires may reflect thyroid immune responses. Sample size was not statistically predetermined, and blinding of investigators to group allocation was not performed. In validation, the model predicted progression to ophthalmopathy with 60% to 71% sensitivity and 72% to 85% specificity, a median of around six months before onset. In cross-validation, a model built on a 13 V-J signature told ophthalmopathy apart from stable hyperthyroidism with about 90% sensitivity and 81% to 82% specificity, and in testing the same model reached 80%/75%.

V is shortened by 0 bases, J by 7 bases, and the region joining them spans 8 bases. CDR1 is given as SGHRS and CDR2 as YFSETQ, both from the germline V gene. Reading from cysteine to phenylalanine, the CDR3 counts 13 amino acids. The CDR3 DNA has 39 bases and is translated from base 1. In the ophthalmopathy patients, disease was moderately to severely active, with a Clinical Activity Score of 3 or more, a NOSPECS grade of 4 or more, and a duration of less than 3 months. Patients with uncontrolled infections, other autoimmune diseases, pregnancy or lactation were excluded. Diagnoses were based on clinical symptoms, serum thyroxine and TRAb, thyroid ultrasound and orbital computed tomography. PBMCs were isolated from roughly 10 ml of fresh peripheral blood by Ficoll-Paque density gradient centrifugation. Total RNA was extracted with Trizol reagent, and quality was checked on an Agilent 2100 Bioanalyzer.

The TCR beta CDR3 regions were amplified from RNA transcripts. The first round of RT-PCR for the TCR CDR3 was performed with the HTBI primer set and the Qiagen OneStep RT-PCR kit. The libraries were constructed in a second round of multiplex PCR and then size-selected and purified. The libraries were sequenced on an Illumina HiSeq2000 using paired-end 100 bp reads. Processing in the source paper ran as follows. Raw data were processed with SOAPnuke, discarding reads with adapters, uncalled bases, mean Phred below 15, or no exact constant-primer or identifier match. High-quality paired reads were merged with COPE v1.2.5, and unique nucleotide sequences were defined as clonotypes. Clonotypes were aligned to IMGT TRBV, TRBD and TRBJ reference segments using MiTCR v1.1. Analysis was restricted to V-J combinations with a frequency above 0.0001, which covered 98% to 99.2% of repertoires. The TCS score was defined as the ratio of F50 (clonal expansion) to E x V (chaos), calculated using BLOSUM62-based TCRdist between CDR3 peptides within each V-J. Welch's t-statistics and random forest reduced fewer than 600 V-J features to roughly 13, which were used in a naive Bayes classifier (R e1071). The public reads were quality trimmed at Q25 with fastp and then assembled into clones with MiXCR by TCRdb, keeping productive beta chains. Under each unique CDR3 protein, matching rows form one entry showing the most common genes and DNA. The V and J calls come from TCRdb's annotation, not from the publication. This sample comprises roughly 650,000 distinct CDR3 sequences, 15% to 20% of them detected only once. The ten largest make up roughly 3.3% of the sample.

This clonotype was seen at least ten times. Its antigen remains unidentified. Base qualities are missing; no much larger clone stands one base away. Recombination linked TRBV5-1 to TRBJ2-1, with the D segment identity uncertain. The sample consisted of blood. This receptor was taken from a woman aged 40 to 50 with Graves' ophthalmopathy. The DNA sequence follows: TGCGCCAGCAGCTTGGTCGAGGCGAATGAGCAGTTCTTC. This gives the protein CASSLVEANEQFF.